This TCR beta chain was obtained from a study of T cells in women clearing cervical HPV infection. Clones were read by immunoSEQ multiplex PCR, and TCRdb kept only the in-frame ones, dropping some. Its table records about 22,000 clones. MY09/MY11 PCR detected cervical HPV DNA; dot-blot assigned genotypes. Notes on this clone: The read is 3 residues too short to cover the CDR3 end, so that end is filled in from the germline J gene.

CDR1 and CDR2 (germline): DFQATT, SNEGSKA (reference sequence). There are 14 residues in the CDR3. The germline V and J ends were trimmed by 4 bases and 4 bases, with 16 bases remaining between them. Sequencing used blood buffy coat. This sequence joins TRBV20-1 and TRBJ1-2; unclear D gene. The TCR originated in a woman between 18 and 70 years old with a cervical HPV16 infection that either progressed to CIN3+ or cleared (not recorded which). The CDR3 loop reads CSAIRWAASYGYTF. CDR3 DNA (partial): TGCAGTGCTATACGATGGGCCGCCTCCTATGGC.